This is a list of T cell receptor beta chains from one sample in a study of CD8 T cells in Susac syndrome. Each CDR3 protein is one row after TCRdb ran MiXCR on the immunoSEQ multiplex PCR reads. The repertoire holds 150,000 or so distinct CDR3 sequences, with roughly 96% as singletons. Sample: CD8+ T cells from PBMCs. The source of these receptors is a human donor with multiple sclerosis. Each CDR3 is given with its conserved first and last residue. D genes are given only for firm matches. Where a row states a size, it is once, few, many or the class of an expanded clone; other rows omit it.

-	-	TRBJ1-2	TRBV15	11	CATRWGLGYTF	TGTGCCACCAGGTGGGGTTTGGGCTACACCTTC
-	once	TRBJ2-7	TRBV2	14	CASSHSLALYEQYF	TGTGCCAGCAGCCATTCCCTCGCGCTCTACGAGCAGTACTTC
TRBD2	-	TRBJ2-5	TRBV7-9	16	CASSLGSLAVEETQYF	TGTGCCAGCAGCTTAGGCTCACTAGCGGTTGAAGAGACCCAGTACTTC
-	-	TRBJ1-6	TRBV12-3/TRBV12-4	14	CASTGVSYNSPLHF	TGTGCCAGCACCGGGGTCAGCTATAATTCACCCCTCCACTTT
TRBD2	-	TRBJ2-1	TRBV20-1	13	CSALTSGAYEQFF	TGCAGTGCTTTGACTAGCGGGGCCTATGAGCAGTTCTTC
-	-	TRBJ1-2	TRBV30	14	CAWSVGSPDHGYTF	TGTGCCTGGAGTGTTGGAAGCCCAGATCATGGCTACACCTTC
-	-	TRBJ2-7	TRBV20-1	15	CSARDSETGTYEQYF	TGCAGTGCTAGAGATTCGGAGACAGGTACCTACGAGCAGTACTTC
-	-	TRBJ1-6	TRBV9	15	CASSEGGFYNSPLHF	TGTGCCAGCAGCGAGGGGGGTTTCTATAATTCACCCCTCCACTTT
-	-	TRBJ2-5	TRBV18	15	CASSLEGPWEETQYF	TGTGCCAGCTCACTGGAGGGGCCTTGGGAAGAGACCCAGTACTTC
TRBD1	-	TRBJ1-1	TRBV2	13	CASRWTGYTEAFF	TGTGCCAGCAGATGGACAGGGTACACTGAAGCTTTCTTT
-	-	TRBJ1-1	TRBV20-1	13	CSGGWDLGAEAFF	TGCAGTGGGGGGTGGGATCTTGGTGCTGAAGCTTTCTTT
-	-	TRBJ2-3	TRBV5-4	17	CASSLDGGGVSTDTQYF	TGTGCCAGCAGCTTGGATGGCGGCGGGGTTAGCACAGATACGCAGTATTTT
-	-	TRBJ1-1	TRBV3-1	15	CASSQDMISNTEAFF	TGTGCCAGCAGCCAAGATATGATATCGAACACTGAAGCTTTCTTT
-	-	TRBJ1-2	TRBV5-4	16	CASSPRVVQGEYGYTF	TGTGCCAGCAGCCCTAGGGTGGTCCAGGGAGAATATGGCTACACCTTC
-	-	TRBJ1-1	TRBV20-1	13	CSARDRGPAEAFF	TGCAGTGCTAGAGATCGGGGGCCCGCAGAAGCTTTCTTT
-	-	TRBJ2-1	TRBV27	17	CASSLSKGTYSYNEQFF	TGTGCCAGCAGTTTATCGAAGGGGACCTACTCCTACAATGAGCAGTTCTTC
-	-	TRBJ2-5	TRBV7-9	14	CASSFQGGQETQYF	TGTGCCAGCAGCTTCCAGGGGGGACAAGAGACCCAGTACTTC
-	-	TRBJ2-7	TRBV27	14	CASRQLGGQYEQYF	TGTGCCAGCAGACAACTCGGGGGACAGTACGAGCAGTACTTC
-	-	TRBJ2-1	TRBV15	14	CATSREPSYNEQFF	TGTGCCACCAGCAGAGAGCCTAGCTACAATGAGCAGTTCTTC
-	-	TRBJ1-5	TRBV13	16	CASSLGQGRGNQPQHF	TGTGCCAGCAGCTTAGGCCAGGGGCGCGGGAATCAGCCCCAGCATTTT
TRBD1	-	TRBJ2-5	TRBV27	17	CASSRSGTGEYQETQYF	TGTGCCAGCTCCCGCTCCGGGACAGGGGAATACCAAGAGACCCAGTACTTC
TRBD2	-	TRBJ2-3	TRBV2	15	CASSETSGGSDTQYF	TGTGCCAGCAGTGAGACTAGCGGGGGTTCAGATACGCAGTATTTT
-	-	TRBJ2-1	TRBV7-2	14	CASSLEGSNNEQFF	TGTGCCAGCAGCTTAGAGGGGTCTAACAATGAGCAGTTCTTC
-	few	TRBJ1-1	TRBV30	10	CAWAEVEAFF	TGTGCCTGGGCCGAGGTTGAAGCTTTCTTT
-	-	TRBJ2-3	TRBV7-9	18	CASTTTDRPEPAPDTQYF	TGTGCCAGCACTACAACAGATAGGCCAGAACCCGCCCCAGATACGCAGTATTTT
-	-	TRBJ2-2	TRBV2	14	CASSVGQNTGELFF	TGTGCCAGCAGTGTCGGACAGAACACCGGGGAGCTGTTTTTT
-	-	TRBJ2-1	TRBV10-3	12	CAISRGSHEQFF	TGTGCCATCAGCAGGGGAAGCCATGAGCAGTTCTTC
-	-	TRBJ1-5	TRBV20-1	14	CSASGTSSNQPQHF	TGCAGTGCTAGTGGGACATCTAGCAATCAGCCCCAGCATTTT